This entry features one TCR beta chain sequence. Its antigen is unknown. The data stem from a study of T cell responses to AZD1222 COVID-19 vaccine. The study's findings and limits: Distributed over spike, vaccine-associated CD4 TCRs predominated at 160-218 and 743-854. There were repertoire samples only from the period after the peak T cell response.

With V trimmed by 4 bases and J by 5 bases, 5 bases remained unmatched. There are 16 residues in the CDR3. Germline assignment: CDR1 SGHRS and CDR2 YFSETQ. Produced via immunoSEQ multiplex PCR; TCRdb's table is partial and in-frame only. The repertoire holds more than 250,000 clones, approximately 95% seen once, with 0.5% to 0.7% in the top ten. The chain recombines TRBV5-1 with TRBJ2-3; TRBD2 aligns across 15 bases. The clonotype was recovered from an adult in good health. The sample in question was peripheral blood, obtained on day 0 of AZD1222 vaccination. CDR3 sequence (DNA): TGCGCCAGCAGCCGGACTAGCGGGGGGGCCATAGATACGCAGTATTTT. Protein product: CASSRTSGGAIDTQYF.